A selection of T cell receptor beta chains follows, all from one sample in a study of human T cells and chemical hapten exposure. One entry per CDR3 protein, called by TCRdb with MiXCR from the RACE reads. The table lists fewer than 90,000 distinct CDR3 sequences, 6.5% to 8% of them singletons. Sequenced here: whole blood, sampled in connection with sensitization to the hapten diphenylcyclopropenone (DPC). Receptors originate from a woman aged 30 to 39 with alopecia areata. Some clones in this sample may be carry-over from other donors' samples. Both conserved end residues are part of each CDR3. D genes are given only for firm matches. Only part of the rows carry a size: once, few, many, or a class if the clone is expanded.

clone_size	v_call	j_call	d_call	cdr3_aa	cdr3_nt
many	TRBV20-1	TRBJ2-7	-	CSAVASYEQYF	TGCAGTGCGGTCGCCTCCTACGAGCAGTACTTC
-	TRBV2	TRBJ1-1	-	CASRGSLGTEAFF	TGTGCCAGCAGGGGCTCCCTAGGCACTGAAGCTTTCTTT
few	TRBV5-1	TRBJ2-3	TRBD2	CASSWQTLAERTDTQYF	TGCGCCAGCAGCTGGCAAACACTAGCGGAGCGCACAGATACGCAGTATTTT
few	TRBV12-3/TRBV12-4	TRBJ2-5	-	CASSYLLGIETQYF	TGTGCCAGCAGTTATTTACTAGGTATCGAGACCCAGTACTTC
few	TRBV29-1	TRBJ2-7	-	CSVVVRGGGYEQYF	TGCAGCGTTGTTGTCAGGGGTGGGGGCTACGAGCAGTACTTC
few	TRBV5-1	TRBJ1-6	-	CASSLEQEDSPLHF	TGCGCCAGCAGCTTGGAACAGGAAGATTCACCCCTCCACTTT
many	TRBV7-2	TRBJ2-3	TRBD2	CASSLLAGGSTDTQYF	TGTGCCAGCAGCTTACTAGCGGGGGGGAGCACAGATACGCAGTATTTT
many	TRBV12-2	TRBJ2-1	-	CASRFLAGGPWSYNEQFF	TGTGCAAGTCGCTTTCTAGCGGGGGGGCCTTGGTCCTACAATGAGCAGTTCTTC
few	TRBV18	TRBJ1-4	-	CASSRASNEKLFF	TGTGCCAGCTCTCGGGCGAGTAATGAAAAACTGTTTTTT
-	TRBV5-1	TRBJ2-5	-	CASSFNGAVETQYF	TGCGCCAGCAGCTTTAACGGGGCGGTAGAGACCCAGTACTTC
many	TRBV9	TRBJ2-7	TRBD2	CASSQTSTSGGSEQYF	TGTGCCAGCAGCCAAACCTCGACTAGCGGGGGGTCCGAGCAGTACTTC
many	TRBV7-3	TRBJ1-6	TRBD1	CASSLTGDSSYNSPLHF	TGTGCCAGCAGCTTAACTGGGGACAGCTCCTATAATTCACCCCTCCACTTT
few	TRBV7-8	TRBJ1-5	-	CASSLRGRLGNQPQHF	TGTGCCAGCAGCTTAAGAGGTAGGCTGGGCAATCAGCCCCAGCATTTT
few	TRBV20-1	TRBJ1-1	-	CSAYRVRGAGSEAFF	TGCAGTGCGTACAGAGTCAGGGGTGCCGGGTCTGAAGCTTTCTTT
-	TRBV7-2	TRBJ1-3	-	CASSLGARSSGNTIYF	TGTGCCAGCAGCTTAGGGGCCAGATCCTCTGGAAACACCATATATTTT
-	TRBV9	TRBJ2-5	-	CASSVWGEKETQYF	TGTGCCAGCAGCGTATGGGGGGAAAAAGAGACCCAGTACTTC
many	TRBV6-5	TRBJ1-1	-	CASKSQVMNTEAFF	TGTGCCAGCAAAAGTCAGGTTATGAACACTGAAGCTTTCTTT
few	TRBV7-2	TRBJ2-1	TRBD2	CASSILAGGLNEQFF	TGTGCCAGCAGCATACTAGCGGGGGGGCTCAATGAGCAGTTCTTC
many	TRBV29-1	TRBJ1-1	-	CSGLKRVTGTGTEAFF	TGCAGCGGGTTAAAAAGAGTAACAGGAACGGGGACTGAAGCTTTCTTT
few	TRBV25-1	TRBJ1-2	-	CASSESGAGGYTF	TGTGCCAGCAGTGAATCAGGGGCTGGCGGCTACACCTTC
-	TRBV6-2/TRBV6-3	TRBJ2-1	TRBD2	CASSPGLVGRDEQFF	TGTGCCAGCAGTCCGGGACTAGTGGGGAGGGATGAGCAGTTCTTC
many	TRBV2	TRBJ1-6	-	CASSAFSPLHF	TGTGCCAGCAGTGCCTTTTCACCCCTCCACTTT
many	TRBV18	TRBJ1-1	TRBD1	CASSSRDSRNTEAFF	TGTGCCAGCTCATCCCGGGACAGCCGGAACACTGAAGCTTTCTTT
few	TRBV20-1	TRBJ1-5	-	CSARSRGGQPQHF	TGCAGTGCTAGGAGCAGGGGAGGTCAGCCCCAGCATTTT
few	TRBV5-1	TRBJ1-1	-	CASSLGPANTEAFF	TGCGCCAGCAGCTTGGGTCCGGCGAACACTGAAGCTTTCTTT
few	TRBV20-1	TRBJ2-3	TRBD2	CSASSGGAGTQYF	TGCAGTGCTAGTTCCGGGGGGGCGGGTACGCAGTATTTT
-	TRBV21-1	TRBJ1-2	-	CASSKDDVVPGPNRGFYGYTF	TGTGCCAGCAGCAAAGACGACGTGGTGCCGGGTCCCAATAGGGGATTCTATGGCTACACCTTC
many	TRBV6-2/TRBV6-3	TRBJ2-3	-	CASSYPDPKTDTQYF	TGTGCCAGCAGTTACCCTGATCCCAAGACGGATACGCAGTATTTT
many	TRBV24-1	TRBJ2-1	-	CATSQYNEQFF	TGTGCCACCAGTCAGTACAATGAGCAGTTCTTC
few	TRBV7-2	TRBJ2-7	-	CASSLTGRYEQYF	TGTGCCAGCAGCTTAACGGGGAGGTACGAGCAGTACTTC
many	TRBV12-3/TRBV12-4	TRBJ1-6	TRBD1	CASSLEDRGNSPLHF	TGTGCCAGCAGTTTAGAGGACAGGGGTAATTCACCCCTCCACTTT
few	TRBV20-1	TRBJ1-4	-	CSARATRFSNEKLFF	TGCAGTGCTAGAGCTACACGGTTCTCTAATGAAAAACTGTTTTTT